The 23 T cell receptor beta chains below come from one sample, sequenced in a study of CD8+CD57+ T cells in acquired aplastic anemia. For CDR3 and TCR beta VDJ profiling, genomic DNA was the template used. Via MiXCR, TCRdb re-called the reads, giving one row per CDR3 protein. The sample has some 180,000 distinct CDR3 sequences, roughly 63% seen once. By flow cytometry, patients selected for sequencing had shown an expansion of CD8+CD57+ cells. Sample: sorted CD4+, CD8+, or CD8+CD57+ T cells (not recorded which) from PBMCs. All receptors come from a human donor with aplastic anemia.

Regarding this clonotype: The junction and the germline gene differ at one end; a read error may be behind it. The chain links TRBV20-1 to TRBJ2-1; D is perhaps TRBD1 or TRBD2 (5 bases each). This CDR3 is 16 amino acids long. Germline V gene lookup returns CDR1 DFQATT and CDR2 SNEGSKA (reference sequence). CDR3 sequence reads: CSARDHGERGRNEQVF. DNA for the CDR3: TGCAGTGCTAGAGATCATGGGGAACGGGGCAGGAATGAGCAAGTCTTC.

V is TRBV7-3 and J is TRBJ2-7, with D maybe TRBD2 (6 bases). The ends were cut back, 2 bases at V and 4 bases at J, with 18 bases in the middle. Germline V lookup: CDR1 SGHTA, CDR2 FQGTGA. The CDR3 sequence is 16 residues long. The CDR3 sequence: CASSLSAGPASYEQYF. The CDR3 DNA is TGTGCCAGCAGCTTATCCGCGGGACCGGCGAGTTACGAGCAGTACTTC. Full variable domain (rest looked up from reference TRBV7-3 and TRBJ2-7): GAGVSQTPSNKVTEKGKYVELRCDPISGHTALYWYRQSLGQGPEFLIYFQGTGAADDSGLPNDRFFAVRPEGSVSTLKIQRTERGDSAVYLCASSLSAGPASYEQYFGPGTRLTVT.

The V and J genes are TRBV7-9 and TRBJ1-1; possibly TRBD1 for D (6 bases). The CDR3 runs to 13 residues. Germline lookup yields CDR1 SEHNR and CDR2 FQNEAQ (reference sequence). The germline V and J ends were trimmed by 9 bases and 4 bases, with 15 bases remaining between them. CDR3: CASRGPRGTEAFF. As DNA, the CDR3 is TGTGCCAGTCGGGGGCCCCGGGGCACTGAAGCTTTCTTT.

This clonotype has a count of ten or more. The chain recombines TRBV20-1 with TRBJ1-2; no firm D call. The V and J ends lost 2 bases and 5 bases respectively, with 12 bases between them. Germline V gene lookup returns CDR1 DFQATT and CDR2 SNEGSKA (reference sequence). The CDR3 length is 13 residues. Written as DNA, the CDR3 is TGCAGTGCTAGACAGCTCCCTCCTTATGGCTACACCTTC. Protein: CSARQLPPYGYTF.

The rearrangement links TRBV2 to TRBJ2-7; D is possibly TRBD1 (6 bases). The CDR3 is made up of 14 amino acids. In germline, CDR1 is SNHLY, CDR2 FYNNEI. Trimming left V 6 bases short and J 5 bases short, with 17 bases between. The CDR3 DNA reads TGTGCCAGCAGCTTACGGGACATCCCGGACGAGCAGTACTTC. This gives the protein CASSLRDIPDEQYF.

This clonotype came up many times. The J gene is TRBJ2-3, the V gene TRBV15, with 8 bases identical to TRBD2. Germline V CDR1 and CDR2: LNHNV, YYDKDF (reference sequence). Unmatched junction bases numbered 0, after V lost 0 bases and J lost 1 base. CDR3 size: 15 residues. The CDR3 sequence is CATSRERGGTDTQYF. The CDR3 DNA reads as TGTGCCACCAGCAGAGAGCGGGGGGGCACAGATACGCAGTATTTT.

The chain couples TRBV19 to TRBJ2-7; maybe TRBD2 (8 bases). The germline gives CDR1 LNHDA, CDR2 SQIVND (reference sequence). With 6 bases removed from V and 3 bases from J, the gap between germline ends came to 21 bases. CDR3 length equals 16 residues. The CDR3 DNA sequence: TGTGCCAGTAGCCGATCGGGAGGGGGCGGTTTCTACGAGCAGTACTTC. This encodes CASSRSGGGGFYEQYF.

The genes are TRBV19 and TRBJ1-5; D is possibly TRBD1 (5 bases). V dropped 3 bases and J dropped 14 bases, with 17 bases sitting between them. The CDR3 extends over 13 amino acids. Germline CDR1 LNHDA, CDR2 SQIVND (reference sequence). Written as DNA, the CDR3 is TGTGCCAGTAGTATGGGGACGGGTTTCTACGAGCATTTT. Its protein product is CASSMGTGFYEHF.

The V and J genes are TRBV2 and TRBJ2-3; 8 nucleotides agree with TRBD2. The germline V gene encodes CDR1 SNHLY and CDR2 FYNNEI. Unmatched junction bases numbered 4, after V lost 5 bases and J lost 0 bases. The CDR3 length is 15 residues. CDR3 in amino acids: CASSRSGASTDTQYF. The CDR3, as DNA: TGTGCCAGCAGTCGTAGCGGGGCAAGCACAGATACGCAGTATTTT. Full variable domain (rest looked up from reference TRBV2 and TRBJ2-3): EPEVTQTPSHQVTQMGQEVILRCVPISNHLYFYWYRQILGQKVEFLVSFYNNEISEKSEIFDDQFSVERPDGSNFTLKIRSTKLEDSAMYFCASSRSGASTDTQYFGPGTRLTVL.

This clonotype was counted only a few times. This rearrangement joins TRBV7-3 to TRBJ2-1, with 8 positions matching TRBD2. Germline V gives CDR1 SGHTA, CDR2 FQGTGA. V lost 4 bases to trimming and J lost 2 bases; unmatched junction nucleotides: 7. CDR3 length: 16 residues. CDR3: CASSSIAGTTYNEQFF. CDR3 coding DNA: TGTGCCAGCAGCTCAATAGCGGGAACAACCTACAATGAGCAGTTCTTC.

Here the CDR3 DNA reads TGTGCCATCAGTGAGTCTAGGTTCGGGACAGGGACGATGGGCGAGCAGTACTTC. Translating it yields CAISESRFGTGTMGEQYF. The chain couples TRBV10-3 to TRBJ2-7, with 9 bases that match TRBD1. The germline gives CDR1 ENHRY, CDR2 SYGVKD. The CDR3 is 18 amino acids. The junction had 15 bases not matched to a gene; V was cut back by 0 bases and J by 6 bases.

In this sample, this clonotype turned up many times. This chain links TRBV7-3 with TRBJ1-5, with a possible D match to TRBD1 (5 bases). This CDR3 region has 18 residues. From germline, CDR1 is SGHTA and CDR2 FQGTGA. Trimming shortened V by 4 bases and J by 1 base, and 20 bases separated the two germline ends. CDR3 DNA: TGTGCCAGCAGCTCACAGGATCCGGAGGGGCAGAGCAATCAGCCCCAGCATTTT. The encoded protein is CASSSQDPEGQSNQPQHF.

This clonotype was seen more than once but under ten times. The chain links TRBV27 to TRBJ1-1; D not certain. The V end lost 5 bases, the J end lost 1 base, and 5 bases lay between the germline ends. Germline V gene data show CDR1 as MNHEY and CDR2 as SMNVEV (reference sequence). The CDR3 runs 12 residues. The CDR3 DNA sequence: TGTGCCAGCAGTCACCCGAACACTGAAGCTTTCTTT. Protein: CASSHPNTEAFF.

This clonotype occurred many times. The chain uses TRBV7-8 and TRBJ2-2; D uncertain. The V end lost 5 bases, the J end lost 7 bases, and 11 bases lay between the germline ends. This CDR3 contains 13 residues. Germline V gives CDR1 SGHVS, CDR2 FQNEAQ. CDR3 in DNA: TGTGCCAGCAGCCGCTTCGTGGTCGGGGAGCTGTTTTTT. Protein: CASSRFVVGELFF.

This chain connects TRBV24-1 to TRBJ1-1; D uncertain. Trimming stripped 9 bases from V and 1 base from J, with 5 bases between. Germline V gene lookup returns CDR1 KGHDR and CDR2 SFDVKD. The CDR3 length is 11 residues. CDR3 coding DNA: TGTGCCACCCGGGGGAACACTGAAGCTTTCTTT. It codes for CATRGNTEAFF.

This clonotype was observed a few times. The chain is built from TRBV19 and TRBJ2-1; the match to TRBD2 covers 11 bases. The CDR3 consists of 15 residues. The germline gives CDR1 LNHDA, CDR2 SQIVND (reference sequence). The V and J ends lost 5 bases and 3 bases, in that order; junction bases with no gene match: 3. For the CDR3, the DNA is TGTGCCAGTAGTCCCGGGACTAGCGGCTACAATGAGCAGTTCTTC. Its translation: CASSPGTSGYNEQFF.

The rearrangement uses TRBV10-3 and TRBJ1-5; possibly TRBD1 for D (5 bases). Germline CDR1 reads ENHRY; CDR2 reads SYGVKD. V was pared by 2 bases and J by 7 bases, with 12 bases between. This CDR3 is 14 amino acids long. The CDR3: CAISERGSGQPQHF. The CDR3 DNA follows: TGTGCCATCAGTGAGCGCGGATCAGGGCAGCCCCAGCATTTT.

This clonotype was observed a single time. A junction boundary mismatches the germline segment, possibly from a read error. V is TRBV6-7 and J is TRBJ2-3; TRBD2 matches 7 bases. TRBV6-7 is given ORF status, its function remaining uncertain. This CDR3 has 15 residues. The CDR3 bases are TGTGCCATCAGTGAGGGGCGACTAGCAACAGATACGCAGTATTTT. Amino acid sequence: CAISEGRLATDTQYF.

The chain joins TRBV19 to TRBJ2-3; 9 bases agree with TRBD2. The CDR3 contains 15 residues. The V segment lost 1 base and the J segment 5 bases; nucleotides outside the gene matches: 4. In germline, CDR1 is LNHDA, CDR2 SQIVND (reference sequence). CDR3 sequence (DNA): TGTGCCAGTAGTATAGGGGCGGGGGGGGGAGATACGCAGTATTTT. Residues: CASSIGAGGGDTQYF.

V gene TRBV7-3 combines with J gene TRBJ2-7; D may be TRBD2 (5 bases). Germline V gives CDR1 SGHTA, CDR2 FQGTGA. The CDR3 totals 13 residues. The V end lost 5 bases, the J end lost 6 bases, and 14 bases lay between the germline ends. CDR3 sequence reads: CASSPSGEGEQYF. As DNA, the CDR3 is TGTGCCAGCAGCCCCTCCGGTGAGGGCGAGCAGTACTTC.

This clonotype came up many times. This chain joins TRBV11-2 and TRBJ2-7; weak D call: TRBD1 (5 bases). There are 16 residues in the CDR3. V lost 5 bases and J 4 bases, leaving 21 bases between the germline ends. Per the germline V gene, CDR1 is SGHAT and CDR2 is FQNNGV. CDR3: CASSPLLRGGQYEQYF. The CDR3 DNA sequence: TGTGCCAGCAGCCCGCTTTTAAGGGGCGGACAATACGAGCAGTACTTC.

In DNA form, the CDR3 reads TGTGCCAGCAGTTTAAATAGCGGGAGGAACCGGGAGTTCTTC. It encodes CASSLNSGRNREFF. The chain carries TRBV12-3 or TRBV12-4 and TRBJ2-1; 10 bases map to TRBD2. The CDR3 has 14 amino acids. With V trimmed by 2 bases and J by 14 bases, 9 bases remained unmatched.

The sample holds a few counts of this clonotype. In DNA form, the CDR3 reads TGTGCCATCGGCGGGGGCTACTACGAGCAGTACTTC. It translates to CAIGGGYYEQYF. The chain is built from TRBV10-3 and TRBJ2-7; D is possibly TRBD2 (7 bases). The CDR3 has 12 residues. V lost 8 bases and J 3 bases, leaving 11 bases between the germline ends. Germline V gene sequence: CDR1 ENHRY, CDR2 SYGVKD.